The clone carrying this TCR beta chain was counted only a few times. TCRdb reprocessed the RT-PCR reads via MiXCR and lists one record per CDR3 protein. The sample gives hundreds of thousands of distinct CDR3 sequences, 11% to 15% of which show up once; roughly 3.6% is in the top ten. Germline CDR1 is SQVTM and CDR2 is ANQGSEA. This CDR3 has 15 residues. Trimming took 4 bases from V and 5 from J, leaving 17 bases between them. The rearrangement uses TRBV29-1 and TRBJ2-2; D not resolved. The TCR originated in a female donor in good health, serving as a healthy control. The sequenced sample was memory CD4+ T cells from blood. The CDR3, as DNA: TGCAGCGTTGGCGCCAGGCCCGAGAGAACCGGGGAGCTGTTTTTT. As protein: CSVGARPERTGELFF.